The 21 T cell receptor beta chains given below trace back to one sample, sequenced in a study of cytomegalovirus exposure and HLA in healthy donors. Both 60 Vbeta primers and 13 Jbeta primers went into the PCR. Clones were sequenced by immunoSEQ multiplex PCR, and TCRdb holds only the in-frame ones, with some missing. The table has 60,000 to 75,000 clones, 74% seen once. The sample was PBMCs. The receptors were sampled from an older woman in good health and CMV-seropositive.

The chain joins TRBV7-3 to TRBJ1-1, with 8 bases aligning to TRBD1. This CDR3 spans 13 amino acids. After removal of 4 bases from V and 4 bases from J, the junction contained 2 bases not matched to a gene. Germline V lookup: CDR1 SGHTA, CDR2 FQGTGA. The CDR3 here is CASSSRGLTEAFF. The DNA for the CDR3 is TGTGCCAGCAGCTCCAGGGGGCTCACTGAAGCTTTCTTT.

Written as DNA, the CDR3 is TGTGCCAGCACCCCTCTACGGGCGAGCGGGAGCACAGATACGCAGTATTTT. Residues: CASTPLRASGSTDTQYF. The rearrangement joins TRBV2 to TRBJ2-3; the D gene is possibly TRBD2 (6 bases). V shed 7 bases and J shed 0 bases, with 20 bases lying between them. Germline V gene data show CDR1 as SNHLY and CDR2 as FYNNEI. This CDR3 spans 17 amino acids.

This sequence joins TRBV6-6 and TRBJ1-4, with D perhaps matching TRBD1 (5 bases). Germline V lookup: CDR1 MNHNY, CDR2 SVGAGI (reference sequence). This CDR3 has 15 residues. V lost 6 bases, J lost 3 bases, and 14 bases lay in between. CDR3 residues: CASSAEGLANEKLFF. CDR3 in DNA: TGTGCCAGCAGCGCAGAGGGACTGGCTAATGAAAAACTGTTTTTT.

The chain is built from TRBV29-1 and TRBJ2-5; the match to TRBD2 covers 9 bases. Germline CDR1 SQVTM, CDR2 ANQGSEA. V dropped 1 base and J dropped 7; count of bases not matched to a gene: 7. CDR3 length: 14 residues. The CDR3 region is CSVEGSGGRVTQYF. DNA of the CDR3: TGCAGCGTTGAAGGTAGCGGGGGTCGAGTGACCCAGTACTTC.

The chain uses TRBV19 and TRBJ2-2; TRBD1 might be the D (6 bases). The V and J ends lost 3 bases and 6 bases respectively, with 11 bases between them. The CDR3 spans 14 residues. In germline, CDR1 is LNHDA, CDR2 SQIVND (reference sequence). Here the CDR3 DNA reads TGTGCCAGTAGTATTCGAACAGGGTCCGGGGAGCTGTTTTTT. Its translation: CASSIRTGSGELFF. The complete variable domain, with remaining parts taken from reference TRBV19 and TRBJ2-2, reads DGGITQSPKYLFRKEGQNVTLSCEQNLNHDAMYWYRQDPGQGLRLIYYSQIVNDFQKGDIAEGYSVSREKKESFPLTVTSAQKNPTAFYLCASSIRTGSGELFFGEGSRLTVL.

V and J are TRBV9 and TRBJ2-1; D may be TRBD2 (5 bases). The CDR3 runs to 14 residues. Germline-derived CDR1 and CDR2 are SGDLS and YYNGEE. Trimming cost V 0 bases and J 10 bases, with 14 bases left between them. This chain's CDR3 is CASSVVSLAREQFF. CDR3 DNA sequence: TGTGCCAGCAGCGTAGTCTCGTTAGCGCGCGAGCAGTTCTTC.

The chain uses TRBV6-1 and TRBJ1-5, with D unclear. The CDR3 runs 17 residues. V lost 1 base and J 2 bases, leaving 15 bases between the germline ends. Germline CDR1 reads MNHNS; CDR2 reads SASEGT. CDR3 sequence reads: CASSEVGGLWGNQPQHF. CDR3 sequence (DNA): TGTGCCAGCAGTGAAGTAGGCGGCCTTTGGGGCAATCAGCCCCAGCATTTT.

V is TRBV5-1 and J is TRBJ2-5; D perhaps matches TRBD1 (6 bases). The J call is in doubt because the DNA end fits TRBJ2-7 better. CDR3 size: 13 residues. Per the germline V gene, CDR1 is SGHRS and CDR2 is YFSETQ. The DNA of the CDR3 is TGCGCCAGCAGCTTGACAGGGTCCTACGAGCAGTACTTC. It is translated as CASSLTGSYEQYF.

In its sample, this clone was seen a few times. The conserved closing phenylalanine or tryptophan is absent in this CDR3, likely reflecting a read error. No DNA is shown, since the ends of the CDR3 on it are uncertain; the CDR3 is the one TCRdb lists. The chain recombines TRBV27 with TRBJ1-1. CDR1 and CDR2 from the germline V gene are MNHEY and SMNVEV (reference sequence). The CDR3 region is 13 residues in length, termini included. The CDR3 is CASRTIGITEALV.

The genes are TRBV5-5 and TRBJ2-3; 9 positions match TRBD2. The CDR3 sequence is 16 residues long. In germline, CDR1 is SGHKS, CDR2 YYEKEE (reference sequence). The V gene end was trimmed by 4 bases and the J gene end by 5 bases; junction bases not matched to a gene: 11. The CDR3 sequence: CASSPRGGGALDTQYF. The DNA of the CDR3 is TGTGCCAGCAGCCCTCGGGGCGGGGGGGCATTAGATACGCAGTATTTT.

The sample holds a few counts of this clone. CDR3 sequence: CASSYSSQARSYEQYF. The DNA for the CDR3 is TGTGCCAGCAGTTACTCGAGTCAGGCCCGCTCCTACGAGCAGTACTTC. The chain has TRBV6-5 and TRBJ2-7; D gene unclear. The ends were cut back, 0 bases at V and 0 bases at J, with 12 bases in the middle. This CDR3 has 16 residues. Germline V gives CDR1 MNHEY, CDR2 SVGAGI.

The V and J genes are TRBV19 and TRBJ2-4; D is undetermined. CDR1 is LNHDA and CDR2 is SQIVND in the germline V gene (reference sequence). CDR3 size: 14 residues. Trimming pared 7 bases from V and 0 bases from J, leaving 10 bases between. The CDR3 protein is CASMRSVAKNIQYF. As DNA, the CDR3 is TGTGCCAGTATGAGATCTGTAGCCAAAAACATTCAGTACTTC.

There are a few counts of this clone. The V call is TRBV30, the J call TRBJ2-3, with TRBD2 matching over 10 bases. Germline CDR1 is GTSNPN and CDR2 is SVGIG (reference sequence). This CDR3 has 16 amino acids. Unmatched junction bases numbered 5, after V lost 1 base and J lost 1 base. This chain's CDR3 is CAWSGAGTSGTDTQYF. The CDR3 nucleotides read TGTGCCTGGAGTGGCGCCGGGACTAGCGGCACAGATACGCAGTATTTT.

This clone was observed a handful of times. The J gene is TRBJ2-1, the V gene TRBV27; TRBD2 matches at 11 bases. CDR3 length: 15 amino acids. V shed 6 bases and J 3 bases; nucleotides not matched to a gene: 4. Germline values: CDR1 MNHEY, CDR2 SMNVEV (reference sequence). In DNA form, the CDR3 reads TGTGCCAGCAGCCGAACTAGCGGGGGCTACAATGAGCAGTTCTTC. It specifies CASSRTSGGYNEQFF.

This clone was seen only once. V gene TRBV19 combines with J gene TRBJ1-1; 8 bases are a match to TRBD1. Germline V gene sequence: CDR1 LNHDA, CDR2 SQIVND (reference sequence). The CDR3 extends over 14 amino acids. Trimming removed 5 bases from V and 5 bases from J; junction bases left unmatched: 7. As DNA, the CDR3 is TGTGCCAGTAGTGCGAGACAGGGGAGGACTGAAGCTTTCTTT. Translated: CASSARQGRTEAFF.

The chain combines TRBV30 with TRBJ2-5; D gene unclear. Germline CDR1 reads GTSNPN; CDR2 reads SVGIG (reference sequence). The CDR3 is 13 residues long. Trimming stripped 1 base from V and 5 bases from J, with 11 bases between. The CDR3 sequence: CAWSASIKETQYF. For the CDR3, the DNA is TGTGCCTGGAGTGCCAGTATTAAGGAGACCCAGTACTTC.

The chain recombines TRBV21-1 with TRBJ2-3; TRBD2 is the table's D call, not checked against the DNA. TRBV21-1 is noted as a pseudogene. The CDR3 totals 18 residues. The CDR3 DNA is TGTGCCAGCTTCAACCCCCCGGAGGAGGTCGGGTTGAGCCAAGTTCAGTATTTT. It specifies CASFNPPEEVGLSQVQYF.

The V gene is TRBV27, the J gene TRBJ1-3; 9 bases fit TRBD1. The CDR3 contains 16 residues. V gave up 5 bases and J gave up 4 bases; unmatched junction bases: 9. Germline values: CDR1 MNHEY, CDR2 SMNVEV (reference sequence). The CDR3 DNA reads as TGTGCCAGCAGTCCTGGGACAGGGATTTTGGGAAACACCATATATTTT. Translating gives CASSPGTGILGNTIYF.

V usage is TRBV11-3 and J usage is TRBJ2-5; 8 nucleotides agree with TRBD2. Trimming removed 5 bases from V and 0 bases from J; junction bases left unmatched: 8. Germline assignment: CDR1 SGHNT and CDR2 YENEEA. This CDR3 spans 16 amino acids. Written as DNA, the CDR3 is TGTGCCAGCAGCCAAGGCCAGCGGGGGTACCAAGAGACCCAGTACTTC. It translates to CASSQGQRGYQETQYF.

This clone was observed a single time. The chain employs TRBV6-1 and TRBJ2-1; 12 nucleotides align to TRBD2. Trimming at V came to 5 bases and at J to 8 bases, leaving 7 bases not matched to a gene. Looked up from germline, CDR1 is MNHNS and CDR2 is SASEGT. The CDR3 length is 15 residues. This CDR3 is CASSLPSGGAHEQFF. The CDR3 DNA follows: TGTGCCAGCAGTTTACCTAGCGGGGGGGCCCATGAGCAGTTCTTC.

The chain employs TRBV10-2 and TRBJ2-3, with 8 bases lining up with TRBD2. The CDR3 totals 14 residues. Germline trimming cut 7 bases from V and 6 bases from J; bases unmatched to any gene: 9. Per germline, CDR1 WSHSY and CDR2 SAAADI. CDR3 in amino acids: CASTVSGAADTQYF. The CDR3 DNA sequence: TGCGCCAGCACCGTTAGCGGGGCCGCGGATACGCAGTATTTT.